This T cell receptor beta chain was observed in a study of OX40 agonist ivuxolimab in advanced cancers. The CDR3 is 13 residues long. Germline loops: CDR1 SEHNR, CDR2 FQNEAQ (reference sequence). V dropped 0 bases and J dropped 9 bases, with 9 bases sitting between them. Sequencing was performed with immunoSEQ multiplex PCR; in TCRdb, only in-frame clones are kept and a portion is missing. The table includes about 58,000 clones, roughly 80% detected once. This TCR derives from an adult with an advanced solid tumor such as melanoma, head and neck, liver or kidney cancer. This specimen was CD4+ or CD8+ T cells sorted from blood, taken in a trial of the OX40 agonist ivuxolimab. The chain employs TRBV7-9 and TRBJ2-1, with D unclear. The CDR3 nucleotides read TGTGCCAGCAGCTTAGCGCAAGATAGTGAGCAGTTCTTC. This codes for CASSLAQDSEQFF.